These 22 T cell receptor beta chains came from one sample sequenced in a study of T cell clonality in common variable immunodeficiency. Sequencing used immunoSEQ multiplex PCR; TCRdb keeps in-frame clones, though not all of them. The sample includes approximately 44,000 clones, none of them occurring once. Specimen: peripheral blood mononuclear cells. These receptors came from a person aged 18 to 69 in good health.

This clone was counted at least ten times. The DNA read from the CDR3 is TGTGCCAGCGAGGGACAGGGAACATCGTTCTACGAG. As protein: CASEGQGTSFYE. The complete CDR3 reads CASEGQGTSFYEQYF. The chain employs TRBV18 and TRBJ2-7, with TRBD1 matching 9 bases. Read data end 3 residues before the CDR3 end; the end is taken from the germline J gene. V dropped 8 bases and J dropped 3; count of bases not matched to a gene: 11. The germline V gene encodes CDR1 KGHSH and CDR2 LQKENI. The CDR3 contains 15 residues. The whole variable domain, remainder taken from reference TRBV18 and TRBJ2-7, is NAGVMQNPRHLVRRRGQEARLRCSPMKGHSHVYWYRQLPEEGLKFMVYLQKENIIDESGMPKERFSAEFPKEGPSILRIQQVVRGDSAAYFCASEGQGTSFYEQYFGPGTRLTVT.

There are many counts of this clone. The DNA ends 3 residues before the CDR3 does, and the rest of the CDR3 is filled in from the germline J gene. The genes are TRBV6-4 and TRBJ2-5; 12 positions match TRBD1. This CDR3 region has 14 residues. The V gene's germline CDR1 is MRHNA and CDR2 SNTAGT. V dropped 4 bases and J dropped 5; count of bases not matched to a gene: 2. The CDR3 sequence is CASSAGTGGETQYF. Incomplete CDR3 DNA: TGTGCCAGCAGTGCCGGGACAGGGGGCGAGACC.

This clone was recorded many times. The CDR3 end is not reached by the read, which stops 3 residues before it; the germline J gene fills it in. V usage is TRBV29-1 and J usage is TRBJ1-2, with a possible D match to TRBD1 (6 bases). V was cut by 3 bases and J by 7 bases, with 6 bases left in between. CDR1 and CDR2 from the germline V gene are SQVTM and ANQGSEA. CDR3 length: 10 amino acids. The CDR3 region is CSVEDSGYTF. Partial CDR3 DNA: TGCAGCGTTGAGGACAGTGGC.

This clone was observed at least ten times. The CDR3 end lies 3 residues beyond the end of the read and is filled in from the germline J gene. The chain uses TRBV5-6 and TRBJ1-1; tentative D call: TRBD1 (5 bases). Looked up from germline, CDR1 is SGHDT and CDR2 is YYEEEE. CDR3 size: 13 residues. Trimming took off 3 bases at V and 2 bases at J, with 8 bases between the two ends. The part of the CDR3 DNA that was read is TGTGCCAGCAGCTATAGGGGAAACACTGAA. Protein product: CASSYRGNTE. The full-length CDR3 reads as CASSYRGNTEAFF.

This clone was counted many times. Coverage ceases 3 residues before the CDR3 finishes, and the germline J gene fills in the end. This chain links TRBV6-1 with TRBJ2-1, with TRBD1 identical over 7 bases. Germline-derived CDR1 and CDR2 are MNHNS and SASEGT. V was clipped by 3 bases and J by 2 bases; unmatched bases: 4. This CDR3 spans 15 amino acids. The CDR3 protein is CASSEGQGAYNEQFF. The DNA read from the CDR3 is TGTGCCAGCAGTGAGGGCCAGGGGGCCTACAATGAG.

This clone was recorded many times. The read comes to an end 3 residues before the CDR3 does, leaving the germline J gene to fill in the end. The gene calls are TRBV5-1 and TRBJ1-3; D unresolved. The length of the CDR3 is 16 residues. V shed 4 bases and J shed 0 bases, with 14 bases lying between them. The germline V gene encodes CDR1 SGHRS and CDR2 YFSETQ. The part of the CDR3 DNA that was read is TGCGCCAGCAGCCTCGAGCGGGCTATCTCTGGAAACACC. Residues: CASSLERAISGNT. The whole CDR3 is CASSLERAISGNTIYF. Variable domain in full (rest from reference TRBV5-1 and TRBJ1-3): KAGVTQTPRYLIKTRGQQVTLSCSPISGHRSVSWYQQTPGQGLQFLFEYFSETQRNKGNFPGRFSGRQFSNSRSEMNVSTLELGDSALYLCASSLERAISGNTIYFGEGSWLTVV.

The table lists this clone with many counts. The read gets to within 3 residues of the CDR3 end, and the germline J gene fills in the rest. The V gene is TRBV20-1, the J gene TRBJ1-1, with D tentatively TRBD1 (5 bases). The V end lost 1 base, the J end lost 0 bases, and 6 bases lay between the germline ends. CDR1 is DFQATT, CDR2 SNEGSKA, per germline (reference sequence). This CDR3 comprises 13 residues. CDR3 sequence reads: CSARVGVNTEAFF. The sequenced CDR3 bases are TGCAGTGCTAGAGTAGGGGTGAACACTGAA.

In this sample, this clone turned up many times. CDR3 amino acids: CASSPTTSGASLTQYF. The DNA read from the CDR3 is TGTGCCAGCTCACCAACGACTAGCGGTGCGTCCCTCACG. The gene calls are TRBV18 and TRBJ2-3, with 9 bases lining up with TRBD2. Sequencing ends 3 residues short of the CDR3 end; the germline J gene provides the rest. The CDR3 is 16 amino acids. The V gene's germline CDR1 is KGHSH and CDR2 LQKENI.

This clone was detected many times. Sequencing ends 3 residues short of the CDR3 end; the germline J gene provides the rest. This sample also contains other DNA sequences that code for the same CDR3. This chain joins TRBV20-1 and TRBJ2-7; 11 bases align to TRBD1. This CDR3 has 13 amino acids. V trimming: 5 bases; J trimming: 3 bases; junction bases outside the gene matches: 3. The germline gives CDR1 DFQATT, CDR2 SNEGSKA (reference sequence). The sequenced part of the CDR3 DNA is TGCAGTGCTCGGACAGGGGGCTTCTACGAG. Amino acid sequence: CSARTGGFYE. The full CDR3 sequence reads CSARTGGFYEQYF.

The sample holds many counts of this clone. The sequence runs out 3 residues before the end of the CDR3; the remainder is reconstructed from the germline J gene. The chain combines TRBV28 with TRBJ2-1; a weak D match, TRBD2 (5 bases). CDR1 MDHEN and CDR2 SYDVKM come from the germline V gene. The CDR3 extends over 16 amino acids. V was pared by 1 base and J by 4 bases, with 14 bases between. The CDR3 bases that were read are TGTGCCAGCAGTTTATCGGGGTCGGCCTTTTACAATGAG. This codes for CASSLSGSAFYNE. The entire CDR3 protein reads CASSLSGSAFYNEQFF.

This clone has a count of ten or more. The read ends 3 residues before the CDR3 terminus; that terminus is restored from the germline J gene. The rearrangement uses TRBV7-3 and TRBJ2-3; 9 positions agree with TRBD2. V lost 3 bases, J lost 2 bases, and 6 bases stayed unmatched. From germline, CDR1 is SGHTA and CDR2 FQGTGA. This CDR3 is built from 16 residues. The CDR3 protein is CASSLQGGGATDTQYF. CDR3 DNA (partial): TGTGCCAGCAGCTTGCAGGGCGGGGGGGCCACAGATACG.

This clone was seen many times. The read ends 3 residues before the CDR3 terminus; that terminus is restored from the germline J gene. This chain uses TRBV7-2 with TRBJ2-1; the match to TRBD2 covers 7 bases. This CDR3 comprises 12 residues. Germline CDR1 SGHTA, CDR2 FQGNSA. After removal of 7 bases from V and 6 bases from J, the junction contained 3 bases not matched to a gene. CDR3 residues: CASTSGGNEQFF. The part of the CDR3 DNA that was read is TGTGCCAGCACCTCGGGGGGCAATGAG. The full variable domain, its missing parts supplied by reference TRBV7-2 and TRBJ2-1, is GAGVSQSPSNKVTEKGKDVELRCDPISGHTALYWYRQSLGQGLEFLIYFQGNSAPDKSGLPSDRFSAERTGGSVSTLTIQRTQQEDSAVYLCASTSGGNEQFFGPGTRLTVL.

This clone was observed at least ten times. The read stops 3 residues short of the end of the CDR3; the missing end is completed from the germline J gene. This sequence joins TRBV2 and TRBJ1-6; 9 nucleotides match TRBD1. V gave up 6 bases and J gave up 7 bases; unmatched junction bases: 7. This CDR3 comprises 15 residues. Germline CDR1 reads SNHLY; CDR2 reads FYNNEI. The CDR3 loop is CASSQAGQGNSPLHF. Incomplete CDR3 DNA: TGTGCCAGCAGCCAAGCGGGACAGGGAAATTCACCC.

The sample holds many counts of this clone. The read ends 3 residues early relative to the CDR3; the germline J gene fills the gap. The chain employs TRBV5-4 and TRBJ1-2, with a possible D match to TRBD1 (5 bases). The CDR3 covers 14 residues. Germline CDR1 SGHNT, CDR2 YYREEE (reference sequence). V lost 0 bases and J lost 2, with 8 bases in between. The covered CDR3 bases are TGTGCCAGCAGCTTGGGACGGACAAACTATGGC. Amino acids: CASSLGRTNYG. The whole CDR3 is CASSLGRTNYGYTF. The full variable domain, its missing parts supplied by reference TRBV5-4 and TRBJ1-2, is ETGVTQSPTHLIKTRGQQVTLRCSSQSGHNTVSWYQQALGQGPQFIFQYYREEENGRGNFPPRFSGLQFPNYSSELNVNALELDDSALYLCASSLGRTNYGYTFGSGTRLTVV.

Many counts were recorded for this clone. Sequencing ends 3 residues short of the CDR3 end; the germline J gene provides the rest. The chain uses TRBV7-2 and TRBJ2-7, with D unclear. Per the germline V gene, CDR1 is SGHTA and CDR2 is FQGNSA. The CDR3 runs 13 residues. V lost 5 bases to trimming and J lost 0 bases, with 8 bases between them. The part of the CDR3 DNA that was read is TGTGCCAGCAGCCCCTCCAGCTCCTACGAG. Translated: CASSPSSSYE. The full CDR3 reads CASSPSSSYEQYF.

This clone was counted many times. The CDR3 end falls 3 residues outside the read, so it is completed with the germline J gene. This chain uses TRBV19 with TRBJ1-2, with D unresolved. Germline V gene sequence: CDR1 LNHDA, CDR2 SQIVND (reference sequence). The length of the CDR3 is 12 residues. The CDR3: CASSQASQGYTF. The DNA read from the CDR3 is TGTGCCAGTAGTCAGGCATCGCAGGGC.

This clone was detected ten times or more. The sequenced fragment ends 3 residues before the CDR3 boundary, so the rest is inferred from the germline J gene. The V gene is TRBV20-1, the J gene TRBJ2-7, with 9 nucleotides matching TRBD1. Germline V CDR1 and CDR2: DFQATT, SNEGSKA (reference sequence). This CDR3 spans 16 amino acids. V dropped 3 bases and J dropped 1; count of bases not matched to a gene: 10. Partial CDR3 DNA: TGCAGTGCTAGGGGGACAGGGCAGGCTTCATCCTACGAG. Residues: CSARGTGQASSYE. The full CDR3 sequence reads CSARGTGQASSYEQYF.

Many counts were recorded for this clone. The read ends 3 residues before the CDR3 terminus; that terminus is restored from the germline J gene. The J gene is TRBJ1-2, the V gene TRBV6-2 or TRBV6-3; unclear D gene. With 0 bases removed from V and 4 bases from J, the gap between germline ends came to 6 bases. The germline V gene encodes CDR1 MNHEY and CDR2 SVGEGT. The length of the CDR3 is 13 residues. The CDR3 DNA, read in part, is TGTGCCAGCAGTTACTCGCACAGCTATGGC. It yields the protein CASSYSHSYG. The entire CDR3 protein reads CASSYSHSYGYTF.

In this sample, this clone turned up many times. The read gets to within 3 residues of the CDR3 end, and the germline J gene fills in the rest. This chain links TRBV19 with TRBJ1-1, with 9 bases identical to TRBD1. The V gene end was trimmed by 7 bases and the J gene end by 6 bases; junction bases not matched to a gene: 9. Germline-derived CDR1 and CDR2 are LNHDA and SQIVND (reference sequence). This CDR3 contains 14 residues. CDR3 bases read: TGTGCCAGTATGAGAACAGGGGGCAGCCCTGAA. Protein: CASMRTGGSPE. From start to end, the CDR3 is CASMRTGGSPEAFF.

This clone was seen repeatedly, ten times or more. The read is 3 residues too short to cover the CDR3 end, so that end is filled in from the germline J gene. The gene calls are TRBV7-3 and TRBJ2-3; D is possibly TRBD1 (5 bases). Germline V lookup: CDR1 SGHTA, CDR2 FQGTGA. The CDR3 totals 16 residues. Trimming took 5 bases from V and 2 from J, leaving 17 bases between them. CDR3 bases read: TGTGCCAGCAGCCCCCAGGGCAGGGTGGACACAGATACG. Its translation is CASSPQGRVDTDT. In full, the CDR3 reads CASSPQGRVDTDTQYF.

The sample holds many counts of this clone. The read halts 3 residues ahead of the CDR3 end, with the missing end drawn from the germline J gene. V usage is TRBV19 and J usage is TRBJ2-5, with 10 bases that match TRBD2. In germline, CDR1 is LNHDA, CDR2 SQIVND (reference sequence). With 3 bases clipped from V and 3 bases from J, the junction kept 22 bases outside the gene matches. The CDR3 consists of 21 residues. The CDR3: CASSILLGFVAGGHNKETQYF. The sequenced part of the CDR3 DNA is TGTGCCAGTAGTATCCTCTTGGGCTTTGTAGCGGGGGGCCACAACAAAGAGACC.

In this sample, this clone turned up many times. The CDR3 extends 3 residues past the end of the read, so its final part is completed from the germline J gene. V and J are TRBV2 and TRBJ2-7, with 10 bases matching TRBD1. The germline V gene encodes CDR1 SNHLY and CDR2 FYNNEI. The CDR3 extends over 14 amino acids. J gave up 5 bases and V 2 bases, and 3 bases lay outside the gene matches. CDR3 sequence reads: CASSEWDRGDEQYF. The CDR3 bases that were read are TGTGCCAGCAGTGAATGGGACAGGGGCGACGAG.